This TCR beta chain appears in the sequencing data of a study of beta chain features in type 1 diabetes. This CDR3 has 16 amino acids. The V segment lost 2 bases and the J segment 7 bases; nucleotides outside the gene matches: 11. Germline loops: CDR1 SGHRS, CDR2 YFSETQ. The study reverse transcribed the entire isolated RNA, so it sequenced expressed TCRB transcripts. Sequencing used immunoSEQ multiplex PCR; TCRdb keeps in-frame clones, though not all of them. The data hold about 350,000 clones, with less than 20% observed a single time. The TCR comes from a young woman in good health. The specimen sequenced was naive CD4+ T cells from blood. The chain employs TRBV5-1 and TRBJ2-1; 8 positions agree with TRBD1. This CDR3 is CASSLATQGALNEQFF. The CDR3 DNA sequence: TGCGCCAGCAGCTTAGCCACGCAGGGGGCTCTGAATGAGCAGTTCTTC.